This passage covers 8 T cell receptor beta chains from one sample sequenced in a study of beta chain features in type 1 diabetes. Findings and limits, study-wide: Researchers report that Type 1 diabetes patients had moderately but significantly shorter TCRB CDR3s across all four CD4+ subsets.

The entirety of the isolated RNA underwent reverse transcription, so expressed TCRB transcripts were sequenced. Measured with immunoSEQ multiplex PCR; TCRdb has only the in-frame clones, and not every one. The table includes some 330,000 clones, 10% to 15% detected once. No antigens are known for them. Sequencing was carried out using naive CD4+ T cells from blood. The receptor set was obtained from a woman aged 18 to 35 with type 1 diabetes.

This clone was seen more than once but under ten times. The rearrangement links TRBV5-1 to TRBJ2-1; unclear D gene. CDR1 and CDR2 from the germline V gene are SGHRS and YFSETQ. V lost 2 bases and J 8 bases, leaving 8 bases between the germline ends. The CDR3 length is 12 residues. The CDR3 nucleotides are TGCGCCAGCAGCTTTGAGTTGGATGAGCAGTTCTTC. Translation gives CASSFELDEQFF.

This clone was picked up a small number of times. J is TRBJ2-1 and V is TRBV5-1, with TRBD2 matching 9 bases. V lost 2 bases to trimming and J lost 5 bases; unmatched junction nucleotides: 5. The germline gives CDR1 SGHRS, CDR2 YFSETQ. This CDR3 comprises 15 residues. The CDR3 is CASSFSSGSDNEQFF. The CDR3 bases are TGCGCCAGCAGCTTCAGTAGCGGGAGCGACAATGAGCAGTTCTTC.

This clone was observed once. The genes are TRBV5-6 and TRBJ2-3; 9 bases fit TRBD2. The CDR3 sequence is 15 residues long. V lost 5 bases, J lost 1 base, and 5 bases stayed unmatched. CDR1 SGHDT and CDR2 YYEEEE come from the germline V gene. The CDR3 DNA follows: TGTGCCAGCAGACCGGCTAGCGGGGGCACAGATACGCAGTATTTT. Its protein is CASRPASGGTDTQYF.

This clone was recorded a few times. This chain uses TRBV2 with TRBJ2-1, with TRBD2 matching 9 bases. The CDR3 extends over 15 amino acids. Germline V CDR1 and CDR2: SNHLY, FYNNEI. Unmatched junction bases numbered 6, after V lost 5 bases and J lost 4 bases. DNA for the CDR3: TGTGCCAGCAGTCGAGGACTAGCGCCTTACAATGAGCAGTTCTTC. Translating it yields CASSRGLAPYNEQFF.

This clone was picked up a small number of times. The V call is TRBV6-6, the J call TRBJ1-6; tentatively, D is TRBD1 (6 bases). Germline-derived CDR1 and CDR2 are MNHNY and SVGAGI (reference sequence). Trimming removed 5 bases from V and 7 bases from J, with 18 bases in between. The CDR3 has 16 residues. This CDR3 is CASSPPMQGTNSPLHF. CDR3 sequence (DNA): TGTGCCAGCAGTCCACCGATGCAGGGGACAAATTCACCCCTCCACTTT.

This sequence joins TRBV2 and TRBJ2-5; 7 bases match TRBD2. CDR3 length: 13 residues. Germline assignment: CDR1 SNHLY and CDR2 FYNNEI. V lost 7 bases and J lost 7; bases outside the gene matches: 9. CDR3: CASKSGAGRTQYF. As DNA, the CDR3 is TGTGCCAGCAAGTCTGGAGCGGGGAGGACCCAGTACTTC. Filled out from reference TRBV2 and TRBJ2-5, the complete variable domain reads EPEVTQTPSHQVTQMGQEVILRCVPISNHLYFYWYRQILGQKVEFLVSFYNNEISEKSEIFDDQFSVERPDGSNFTLKIRSTKLEDSAMYFCASKSGAGRTQYFGPGTRLLVL.

This clone was detected only a few times. The J gene is TRBJ2-1, the V gene TRBV7-2; the match to TRBD2 covers 7 bases. Per germline, CDR1 SGHTA and CDR2 FQGNSA. The CDR3 has 13 residues. J was trimmed by 6 bases and V by 5 bases; bases with no gene match: 4. The CDR3: CASSPGLSNEQFF. The CDR3 DNA is TGTGCCAGCAGCCCGGGACTAAGCAATGAGCAGTTCTTC. The full variable domain, with the rest looked up from reference TRBV7-2 and TRBJ2-1, is GAGVSQSPSNKVTEKGKDVELRCDPISGHTALYWYRQSLGQGLEFLIYFQGNSAPDKSGLPSDRFSAERTGGSVSTLTIQRTQQEDSAVYLCASSPGLSNEQFFGPGTRLTVL.

This clone was detected only a few times. This chain links TRBV4-1 with TRBJ1-2, with TRBD1 as a possible D gene (6 bases). The length of the CDR3 is 14 residues. Germline-derived CDR1 and CDR2 are MGHRA and YSYEKL. V was shortened by 1 base and J by 4 bases, with 10 bases between the two germline ends. CDR3 region: CASSQGTVTYGYTF. The CDR3 nucleotides read TGCGCCAGCAGCCAAGGGACAGTCACCTATGGCTACACCTTC.